A selection of T cell receptor beta chains follows, all from one sample in a study of T cells in Graves' hyperthyroidism and ophthalmopathy. TCRdb passed the multiplex PCR reads through MiXCR, listing each CDR3 protein once. The table has nearly 600,000 distinct CDR3 sequences, roughly 14% seen once; the top ten hold 5.8%. Specimen: blood. These receptors were obtained from a woman in her 30s with Graves' hyperthyroidism that later progressed to Graves' ophthalmopathy. CDR3s include the opening cysteine and the closing phenylalanine or tryptophan. The D gene is left open where the match is weak. Only some rows state a clone size, as once, few, many or a class for expanded clones.

15	TRBV3-1	few	TRBJ2-1	TRBD2	CASSQGLAGNGEQFF	TGTGCCAGCAGCCAAGGACTAGCGGGGAACGGGGAGCAGTTCTTC
18	TRBV6-1	many	TRBJ2-6	TRBD1	CASSPRGQGNTGANVLTF	TGTGCCAGCAGCCCCCGGGGACAGGGGAACACTGGGGCCAACGTCCTGACTTTC
19	TRBV6-2/TRBV6-3	many	TRBJ2-1	TRBD2	CASSPLYSTSGSSYNEQFF	TGTGCCAGCAGTCCCCTCTACTCTACTAGCGGAAGCTCCTACAATGAGCAGTTCTTC
13	TRBV2	many	TRBJ2-7	TRBD1	CASGGQGQNEQYF	TGTGCCAGCGGGGGACAGGGTCAGAACGAGCAGTACTTC
15	TRBV28	many	TRBJ2-3	-	CASSQPPLATDTQYF	TGTGCCAGCAGTCAACCCCCACTAGCTACAGATACGCAGTATTTT
15	TRBV12-5	many	TRBJ1-2	-	CASGFVGASGYGYTF	TGTGCTAGTGGTTTTGTGGGGGCCTCGGGCTATGGCTACACCTTC
15	TRBV19	many	TRBJ2-3	-	CASSIGLPSTDTQYF	TGTGCCAGTAGTATCGGGCTACCGAGCACAGATACGCAGTATTTT
15	TRBV12-3/TRBV12-4	many	TRBJ1-5	-	CASSPAFGSNQPQHF	TGTGCCAGCAGTCCGGCGTTTGGTAGCAATCAGCCCCAGCATTTT
13	TRBV11-2	many	TRBJ1-1	-	CASSARRNTEAFF	TGTGCCAGCAGCGCCAGGAGGAACACTGAAGCTTTCTTT
17	TRBV9	-	TRBJ2-1	TRBD2	CASSVAFGTSGYNEQFF	TGTGCCAGCAGCGTAGCGTTCGGGACTAGCGGCTACAATGAGCAGTTCTTC
15	TRBV7-2	-	TRBJ2-1	-	CASSLAFSAYNEQFF	TGTGCCAGCAGCTTAGCTTTCAGCGCCTACAATGAGCAGTTCTTC
14	TRBV20-1	many	TRBJ2-3	-	CSARDGQTTDTQYF	TGCAGTGCTAGAGACGGACAGACCACAGATACGCAGTATTTT
12	TRBV28	many	TRBJ2-7	TRBD1	CASSPTGDEQYF	TGTGCCAGCAGCCCCACAGGGGACGAGCAGTACTTC
13	TRBV7-2	many	TRBJ2-1	-	CASSRIEGNEQFF	TGTGCCAGCAGTCGAATTGAGGGCAATGAGCAGTTCTTC
15	TRBV7-2	few	TRBJ2-2	TRBD2	CASSFQASGNGELFF	TGTGCCAGCAGCTTTCAGGCTAGCGGGAACGGGGAGCTGTTTTTT
14	TRBV7-2	many	TRBJ2-1	TRBD1	CASSPDRGVNEQFF	TGTGCCAGCAGCCCCGACAGGGGAGTCAATGAGCAGTTCTTC
13	TRBV30	many	TRBJ1-4	-	CASKGQDNEKLFF	TGTGCCTCCAAGGGGCAGGATAATGAAAAACTGTTTTTT
16	TRBV10-1	many	TRBJ2-1	-	CASSDGAGGAYNEQFF	TGCGCCAGCAGTGACGGGGCTGGGGGTGCCTACAATGAGCAGTTCTTC
15	TRBV6-5	-	TRBJ1-1	-	CASSFKAAMNTEAFF	TGTGCCAGCAGTTTCAAGGCGGCCATGAACACTGAAGCTTTCTTT
16	TRBV7-6	many	TRBJ2-7	-	CASSSTGHASGYEQYF	TGTGCCAGCAGCTCCACAGGACACGCCTCTGGCTACGAGCAGTACTTC
12	TRBV10-3	many	TRBJ2-5	-	CAISDRQETQYF	TGTGCCATCAGTGACAGACAAGAGACCCAGTACTTC
13	TRBV2	many	TRBJ1-1	-	CASQTGLNTEAFF	TGTGCCAGCCAGACAGGCTTGAACACTGAAGCTTTCTTT
17	TRBV27	many	TRBJ2-7	TRBD1	CASSLRTGGSISYEQYF	TGTGCCAGCAGTTTAAGGACAGGGGGTTCCATCTCCTACGAGCAGTACTTC
15	TRBV6-1	many	TRBJ1-6	TRBD1	CASSRTGGNNSPLHF	TGTGCCAGCAGTAGGACAGGGGGGAATAATTCACCCCTCCACTTT
15	TRBV11-2	many	TRBJ1-4	-	CASSLDLGANEKLFF	TGTGCCAGCAGCTTAGATTTGGGAGCTAATGAAAAACTGTTTTTT
15	TRBV27	many	TRBJ1-4	-	CASSFLGGAGEKLFF	TGTGCCAGCAGTTTCCTGGGGGGCGCAGGGGAAAAACTGTTTTTT
10	TRBV29-1	-	TRBJ1-2	-	CSGGVSGYTF	TGCAGCGGAGGTGTATCTGGCTACACCTTC
14	TRBV20-1	few	TRBJ2-3	-	CSALSWVSGDTQYF	TGCAGTGCCCTAAGCTGGGTATCTGGAGATACGCAGTATTTT
13	TRBV27	few	TRBJ2-5	-	CASSVPPGETQYF	TGTGCCAGCAGTGTGCCCCCCGGGGAGACCCAGTACTTC
15	TRBV11-2	many	TRBJ2-3	TRBD2	CASSPAGGSTDTQYF	TGTGCCAGCAGCCCCGCGGGGGGATCGACAGATACGCAGTATTTT
15	TRBV19	-	TRBJ2-7	TRBD1	CASTRTGTGNYEQYF	TGTGCCAGTACCCGGACCGGGACAGGAAACTACGAGCAGTACTTC
13	TRBV29-1	-	TRBJ2-4	-	CSVGSLAKNIQYF	TGCAGCGTTGGTAGCTTAGCCAAAAACATTCAGTACTTC
15	TRBV4-1	-	TRBJ2-3	-	CASSQVGQKTDTQYF	TGCGCCAGCAGCCAAGTCGGACAGAAGACAGATACGCAGTATTTT
14	TRBV6-1	-	TRBJ2-2	-	CASTTGVNTGELFF	TGTGCCAGTACTACTGGGGTGAACACCGGGGAGCTGTTTTTT
16	TRBV11-2	many	TRBJ2-3	-	CASSLSVERLTDTQYF	TGTGCCAGCAGCTTAAGCGTCGAACGGCTAACAGATACGCAGTATTTT
16	TRBV5-1	-	TRBJ2-1	TRBD2	CASSLDAGGPFNEQFF	TGCGCCAGCAGCTTGGATGCGGGAGGGCCATTCAATGAGCAGTTCTTC
14	TRBV5-1	-	TRBJ2-5	-	CASSLSLLRETQYF	TGCGCCAGCAGCTTGTCTTTGCTACGGGAGACCCAGTACTTC
15	TRBV4-1	-	TRBJ2-7	-	CASSPDKMGPYEQYF	TGCGCCAGCAGCCCCGACAAAATGGGTCCCTACGAGCAGTACTTC
15	TRBV11-2	few	TRBJ2-1	TRBD1	CASSPTGSASNEQFF	TGTGCCAGCAGCCCGACAGGGTCGGCGTCCAACGAGCAGTTCTTC
16	TRBV19	-	TRBJ1-3	-	CASSPRTASSGNTIYF	TGTGCCAGTAGTCCCCGGACAGCCAGCTCTGGAAACACCATATATTTT
13	TRBV6-1	-	TRBJ1-6	-	CASSFRDNSPLHF	TGTGCCAGCAGTTTCCGGGACAATTCACCCCTCCACTTT
13	TRBV7-3	many	TRBJ2-7	-	CASSLSALSEQYF	TGTGCCAGCAGCTTATCTGCCCTATCTGAGCAGTACTTC
14	TRBV6-1	-	TRBJ1-5	-	CASSKNRSNQPQHF	TGTGCCAGCAGTAAAAACAGGAGCAATCAGCCCCAGCATTTT
15	TRBV20-1	many	TRBJ2-7	TRBD2	CSARSLAGGYNEQYF	TGCAGTGCTAGATCACTAGCGGGAGGTTACAACGAGCAGTACTTC
15	TRBV6-1	few	TRBJ1-3	-	CASSEAGGPGNTIYF	TGTGCCAGCAGTGAAGCGGGGGGGCCTGGAAACACCATATATTTT
17	TRBV11-3	-	TRBJ2-5	TRBD2	CASSSPFLAGEYETQYF	TGTGCCAGCAGCTCCCCTTTCCTAGCGGGAGAGTATGAGACCCAGTACTTC
17	TRBV20-1	few	TRBJ1-6	-	CSARDLRQDHYNSPLHF	TGCAGTGCTAGAGATTTGAGGCAGGATCACTATAATTCACCCCTCCACTTT
16	TRBV7-2	many	TRBJ1-2	-	CASSLVRQFSFVSYTF	TGTGCCAGCAGCTTAGTTAGGCAGTTTTCATTTGTGAGCTACACCTTC
15	TRBV24-1	-	TRBJ2-2	-	CATSRRQENTGELFF	TGTGCCACCAGCCGGAGACAGGAGAACACCGGGGAGCTGTTTTTT